This note documents a single TCR beta chain sequence. Per the study methods: Reference gene primer amplification yielded estimated nucleated cell counts. TCRdb keeps only in-frame clones here, not all; method: immunoSEQ multiplex PCR. D and trimming were read from the DNA, whereas the V and J calls and clone size are those reported in that table. The top ten hold about 15% of the sample, which has 50,000 to 65,000 clones, 85% seen once. The data originate from a study of blood T cell repertoires in COVID-19. Study-level background: Researchers got acute and convalescent COVID-19 samples from the United States, Italy and Spain. Sources were T cells, B-cell-depleted T cells, or PBMCs; the material itself was cDNA or gDNA.

The TCR sequence derives from a human donor in a cohort sampled during active COVID-19. The sample consisted of peripheral blood.

DNA of the CDR3: TGTGCCAGCAGCTTACTAGCGGGAGGCTACAATGAGCAGTTCTTC. This encodes CASSLLAGGYNEQFF. This sequence joins TRBV5-5 and TRBJ2-1; TRBD2 agrees at 12 bases. CDR1 is SGHKS and CDR2 is YYEKEE in the germline V gene (reference sequence). The CDR3 is 15 residues long. V lost 2 bases, J lost 3 bases, and 0 bases stayed unmatched.